These 25 T cell receptor beta chains were all obtained from the same sample, sequenced in a study of T cell responses to AZD1222 COVID-19 vaccine. The table came from immunoSEQ multiplex PCR; TCRdb's copy has only in-frame clones and leaves some out. The data hold some 74,000 clones, with about 90% observed a single time. This material consisted of peripheral blood, taken 28 days after the second AZD1222 dose. Receptors originate from an adult who received the AZD1222 COVID-19 vaccine.

The chain employs TRBV7-3 and TRBJ2-2; 11 bases align to TRBD2. This CDR3 has 19 amino acids. Germline values: CDR1 SGHTA, CDR2 FQGTGA. Trimming removed 5 bases from V and 6 bases from J; junction bases left unmatched: 17. The CDR3 coding sequence is TGTGCCAGCAGCCGAAGACCGGGACTAGCGGTTGGTCGGGCCGGGGAGCTGTTTTTT. Its translation: CASSRRPGLAVGRAGELFF.

The chain joins TRBV4-1 to TRBJ1-2; 11 bases match TRBD1. This CDR3 spans 16 amino acids. The V gene's germline CDR1 is MGHRA and CDR2 YSYEKL. Losses at the gene ends were 0 bases for V and 4 bases for J; bases not matched to a gene: 4. The DNA of the CDR3 is TGCGCCAGCAGCCAAGATAGGACAGGGGGCCGCTATGGCTACACCTTC. Its protein product is CASSQDRTGGRYGYTF.

The rearrangement uses TRBV2 and TRBJ1-2; 7 bases are shared with TRBD1. The CDR3 is made up of 15 amino acids. V lost 6 bases and J lost 4; bases outside the gene matches: 11. Germline V CDR1 and CDR2: SNHLY, FYNNEI. This chain's CDR3 is CASSQKGAGLYGYTF. The CDR3 nucleotides are TGTGCCAGCAGCCAGAAGGGGGCAGGGCTCTATGGCTACACCTTC.

This chain uses TRBV21-1 with TRBJ2-1; the table's D gene call, TRBD1, was not cross checked with the DNA. TRBV21-1 is noted as a pseudogene. The CDR3 extends over 15 amino acids. Written as DNA, the CDR3 is TGTGCCAGCAGCAGGGACAGGGGGGACTACAATGAGCAGTTCTTC. Translation: CASSRDRGDYNEQFF.

The chain carries TRBV27 and TRBJ2-7, with 10 bases matching TRBD1. With V trimmed by 5 bases and J by 6 bases, 7 bases remained unmatched. The V gene's germline CDR1 is MNHEY and CDR2 SMNVEV (reference sequence). This CDR3 has 14 residues. The CDR3 loop reads CASSPGTGVPEQYF. DNA for the CDR3: TGTGCCAGCAGTCCCGGGACAGGGGTCCCCGAGCAGTACTTC.

The chain carries TRBV2 and TRBJ1-2, with D possibly TRBD1 on 6 matching bases. The CDR3 extends over 12 amino acids. Trimming removed 10 bases from V and 3 bases from J, with 12 bases in between. Germline CDR1 is SNHLY and CDR2 is FYNNEI. As DNA, the CDR3 is TGTGCCACCCGACAGGAGGACTATGGCTACACCTTC. Amino acids: CATRQEDYGYTF.

V usage is TRBV3-1 (or the pseudogene TRBV3-2) and J usage is TRBJ1-1, with D unclear. The germline V gene has CDR1 LGHDT and CDR2 YNNKEL (reference sequence). V lost 6 bases to trimming and J lost 8 bases, with 10 bases between them. The CDR3 spans 11 residues. The CDR3 nucleotides are TGTGCCAGCAGTCGATCAAGAGAAGCTTTCTTT. Translated: CASSRSREAFF.

The chain combines TRBV19 with TRBJ1-1; D uncertain. V lost 8 bases, J lost 1 base, and 8 bases lay in between. Per germline, CDR1 LNHDA and CDR2 SQIVND (reference sequence). CDR3 length: 12 amino acids. Here the CDR3 DNA reads TGTGCCAGTGGGTGGGGGAACACTGAAGCTTTCTTT. This encodes CASGWGNTEAFF. Based on the CDR3 plus reference TRBV19 and TRBJ1-1, the full variable domain is DGGITQSPKYLFRKEGQNVTLSCEQNLNHDAMYWYRQDPGQGLRLIYYSQIVNDFQKGDIAEGYSVSREKKESFPLTVTSAQKNPTAFYLCASGWGNTEAFFGQGTRLTVV.

V and J are TRBV5-8 and TRBJ1-5; 11 bases are a match to TRBD1. CDR3 length: 14 amino acids. In germline, CDR1 is SGHTS, CDR2 YDEGEE. The junction had 8 bases not matched to a gene; V was cut back by 6 bases and J by 9 bases. CDR3 nucleotide sequence: TGTGCCAGCACCCCGGGACAGGGGGAAGGGCCCCAGCATTTT. Protein sequence: CASTPGQGEGPQHF.

The rearrangement links TRBV2 to TRBJ2-2; 10 bases line up with TRBD1. Trimming took 4 bases from V and 4 from J; bases not matched to a gene: 9. The CDR3 is made up of 17 amino acids. CDR1 and CDR2 from the germline V gene are SNHLY and FYNNEI. The CDR3 here is CASSGQRQGASTGELFF. In nucleotides, the CDR3 is TGTGCCAGCAGTGGTCAACGACAGGGGGCGAGCACCGGGGAGCTGTTTTTT.

The V and J genes are TRBV4-3 and TRBJ1-1; D is ambiguous. V dropped 0 bases and J dropped 6 bases, with 14 bases sitting between them. CDR3 length equals 15 residues. Per germline, CDR1 LGHNA and CDR2 YSLEER. CDR3 coding DNA: TGCGCCAGCAGCCAAGAGAGGAGACGGATGGCTGAAGCTTTCTTT. Translated, it gives CASSQERRRMAEAFF.

The rearrangement joins TRBV6-2 or TRBV6-3 to TRBJ2-1; the D gene is possibly TRBD2 (6 bases). Germline-derived CDR1 and CDR2 are MNHEY and SVGEGT. The CDR3 is 13 amino acids. The V end was cut by 2 bases, the J end by 9 bases, with 11 bases between. CDR3 sequence: CASSYRDFGEQFF. The CDR3 coding sequence is TGTGCCAGCAGTTACCGGGACTTTGGTGAGCAGTTCTTC.

This chain uses TRBV12-3 or TRBV12-4 with TRBJ1-5, with D uncertain. V was shortened by 5 bases and J by 3 bases, with 8 bases between the two germline ends. This CDR3 is 13 amino acids long. CDR3 DNA: TGTGCCAGCAGTCTTCGTGCCAATCAGCCCCAGCATTTT. It is translated as CASSLRANQPQHF.

The J gene is TRBJ2-7, the V gene TRBV5-6; the D gene is possibly TRBD1 (6 bases). Trimming shortened V by 5 bases and J by 2 bases, and 14 bases separated the two germline ends. CDR1 is SGHDT, CDR2 YYEEEE, per germline. The CDR3 has 14 amino acids. The CDR3 spells CASSRAGAPYEQYF. The CDR3 nucleotides are TGTGCCAGCAGTAGGGCAGGGGCACCCTACGAGCAGTACTTC.

The rearrangement joins TRBV4-1 to TRBJ2-7; 9 bases agree with TRBD1. The trim removed 2 bases at V and 4 bases at J, leaving 6 bases unmatched. The germline gives CDR1 MGHRA, CDR2 YSYEKL. This CDR3 has 15 residues. The CDR3 spells CASSQPGTGKYEQYF. The CDR3 DNA is TGCGCCAGCAGCCAACCCGGGACAGGGAAGTACGAGCAGTACTTC.

This sequence joins TRBV6-5 and TRBJ2-7; 11 bases are shared with TRBD1. The CDR3 is 15 amino acids. Unmatched junction bases numbered 3, after V lost 3 bases and J lost 2 bases. Germline loops: CDR1 MNHEY, CDR2 SVGAGI. DNA for the CDR3: TGTGCCAGCAGTTATAGGGACAGGGGGACCTACGAGCAGTACTTC. This codes for CASSYRDRGTYEQYF.

This chain connects TRBV30 to TRBJ1-3; 7 bases fit TRBD1. The CDR3 sequence is 12 residues long. The V and J ends lost 7 bases and 4 bases, in that order; junction bases with no gene match: 4. Germline V gives CDR1 GTSNPN, CDR2 SVGIG (reference sequence). The CDR3 bases are TGTGCCTCCACGACAGGGGGAAACACCATATATTTT. This translates into CASTTGGNTIYF.

The CDR3 spells CASSSGTGRVYEQYF. The CDR3 DNA follows: TGTGCCAGCAGCTCCGGGACAGGGAGAGTTTACGAGCAGTACTTC. V usage is TRBV7-2 and J usage is TRBJ2-7; TRBD1 aligns across 9 bases. The CDR3 sequence is 15 residues long. With 4 bases clipped from V and 4 bases from J, the junction kept 8 bases outside the gene matches. The germline gives CDR1 SGHTA, CDR2 FQGNSA.

The V gene is TRBV9, the J gene TRBJ1-1, with D possibly matching TRBD1 (6 bases). The V gene lost 3 bases and the J gene lost 1 base, with 10 bases spanning the gap. The CDR3 has 14 residues. CDR1 is SGDLS and CDR2 is YYNGEE in the germline V gene. The CDR3 coding sequence is TGTGCCAGCAGCGCAAGGACAGAGAACACTGAAGCTTTCTTT. It is translated as CASSARTENTEAFF.

This clone was seen a single time. The chain joins TRBV7-6 to TRBJ2-7, with D maybe TRBD2 (6 bases). V lost 3 bases to trimming and J lost 0 bases, with 15 bases between them. Germline loops: CDR1 SGHVS, CDR2 FNYEAQ. This CDR3 contains 16 residues. This CDR3 is CASSLAGTSSSYEQYF. CDR3 DNA: TGTGCCAGCAGCTTGGCTGGGACTTCGAGCTCCTACGAGCAGTACTTC. Variable domain in full (rest from reference TRBV7-6 and TRBJ2-7): GAGVSQSPRYKVTKRGQDVALRCDPISGHVSLYWYRQALGQGPEFLTYFNYEAQQDKSGLPNDRFSAERPEGSISTLTIQRTEQRDSAMYRCASSLAGTSSSYEQYFGPGTRLTVT.

The J gene is TRBJ2-7, the V gene TRBV6-6, with 8 bases that match TRBD1. Germline CDR1 and CDR2: MNHNY and SVGAGI (reference sequence). This CDR3 is built from 14 residues. V shed 7 bases and J 4 bases; nucleotides not matched to a gene: 9. CDR3: CASTADRGRYEQYF. CDR3 nucleotide sequence: TGTGCCAGCACCGCCGACAGGGGTCGGTACGAGCAGTACTTC.

The rearrangement links TRBV6-5 to TRBJ2-7, with 8 bases lining up with TRBD1. Germline lookup yields CDR1 MNHEY and CDR2 SVGAGI. CDR3 size: 14 residues. V was clipped by 5 bases and J by 7 bases; unmatched bases: 10. This chain's CDR3 is CASSTQGVPKEQYF. CDR3 DNA: TGTGCCAGCAGTACACAGGGGGTGCCTAAGGAGCAGTACTTC.

The chain joins TRBV3-1 (or the pseudogene TRBV3-2) to TRBJ2-3, with 8 positions matching TRBD2. Germline assignment: CDR1 LGHDT and CDR2 YNNKEL (reference sequence). This CDR3 is built from 14 residues. V lost 4 bases and J lost 2; bases outside the gene matches: 2. Here the CDR3 reads CASSLGLATDTQYF. CDR3 bases: TGTGCCAGCAGCCTCGGACTAGCCACAGATACGCAGTATTTT.

The rearrangement links TRBV5-5 to TRBJ1-5, with 7 bases fitting TRBD1. The germline V gene has CDR1 SGHKS and CDR2 YYEKEE (reference sequence). The V and J ends lost 4 bases and 1 base, in that order; junction bases with no gene match: 2. The CDR3 has 14 amino acids. The CDR3 sequence is CASSPGQSNQPQHF. The CDR3 region has the DNA TGTGCCAGCAGCCCGGGACAGAGCAATCAGCCCCAGCATTTT.

The chain uses TRBV6-5 and TRBJ1-1; 9 nucleotides match TRBD1. Trimming removed 6 bases from V and 0 bases from J; junction bases left unmatched: 5. Germline lookup yields CDR1 MNHEY and CDR2 SVGAGI. This CDR3 has 15 residues. The CDR3, as DNA: TGTGCCAGCAGGGGACAGGGCCTCATGAACACTGAAGCTTTCTTT. Translated, it gives CASRGQGLMNTEAFF.